These 29 T cell receptor beta chains were sequenced from one sample in a study of early T cells in non-severe SARS-CoV-2 infection. TCRdb recomputed calls from the 5' RACE reads with MiXCR, one row per CDR3 protein. The sample records some 50,000 distinct CDR3 sequences, 5.6% being singletons. Sequenced material: whole blood. The receptors here all came from an adult who was a healthcare worker with PCR-confirmed SARS-CoV-2 infection or an uninfected control (not recorded which).

This clonotype was seen a few times. The chain is built from TRBV19 and TRBJ2-4; TRBD1 aligns across 7 bases. V shed 7 bases and J 0 bases; nucleotides not matched to a gene: 12. Germline assignment: CDR1 LNHDA and CDR2 SQIVND (reference sequence). The length of the CDR3 is 17 residues. In DNA form, the CDR3 reads TGTGCCAGTACCATCAAACGGACAGGAGAAGCCAAAAACATTCAGTACTTC. It yields the protein CASTIKRTGEAKNIQYF.

This clonotype has a count of ten or more. The chain is built from TRBV18 and TRBJ2-5; D gene uncertain. CDR3 length: 13 residues. The germline V gene has CDR1 KGHSH and CDR2 LQKENI. V shed 1 base and J shed 5 bases, with 8 bases lying between them. CDR3 in DNA: TGTGCCAGCTCACCACAGGCTTGGGAGACCCAGTACTTC. Protein product: CASSPQAWETQYF.

This clonotype appeared many times. This chain links TRBV27 with TRBJ1-2; no clear D gene. The CDR3 has 14 amino acids. V shed 2 bases and J shed 5 bases, with 12 bases lying between them. Germline loops: CDR1 MNHEY, CDR2 SMNVEV (reference sequence). CDR3 in DNA: TGTGCCAGCAGTTTAGTATATGGCCAGTATGGCTACACCTTC. Protein sequence: CASSLVYGQYGYTF.

In this sample, this clonotype turned up once. The chain is built from TRBV25-1 and TRBJ1-1; D is uncertain. Germline loops: CDR1 MGHDK, CDR2 SYGVNS. The CDR3 extends over 14 amino acids. V lost 6 bases and J 6 bases, leaving 17 bases between the germline ends. The CDR3 region is CASSPGLPASEAFF. CDR3 sequence (DNA): TGTGCCAGCAGCCCGGGATTGCCCGCCTCTGAAGCTTTCTTT.

This clonotype was counted ten times or more. The rearrangement links TRBV6-2 or TRBV6-3 to TRBJ1-3; D perhaps matches TRBD1 (5 bases). Germline CDR1 reads MNHEY; CDR2 reads SVGEGT. The CDR3 consists of 17 residues. V was trimmed by 5 bases and J by 0 bases, leaving 17 bases between them. Here the CDR3 reads CASSATGTAVSGNTIYF. In DNA, the CDR3 is TGTGCCAGCAGTGCCACCGGGACGGCTGTCTCTGGAAACACCATATATTTT.

The table lists this clonotype with a few counts. Written as DNA, the CDR3 is TGCAGTGCTAGTCCTGGACTAGATGAGCAGTTCTTC. Encoded protein: CSASPGLDEQFF. V gene TRBV20-1 combines with J gene TRBJ2-1; 7 bases fit TRBD2. CDR1 is DFQATT, CDR2 SNEGSKA, per germline (reference sequence). After removal of 3 bases from V and 8 bases from J, the junction contained 4 bases not matched to a gene. The CDR3 runs to 12 residues.

This clonotype was detected many times. J is TRBJ2-2 and V is TRBV24-1, with 12 bases aligning to TRBD1. In germline, CDR1 is KGHDR, CDR2 SFDVKD. The V and J ends lost 3 bases and 0 bases, in that order; junction bases with no gene match: 10. This CDR3 contains 20 residues. Here the CDR3 reads CATSDLPRDRGLTNTGELFF. CDR3 nucleotide sequence: TGTGCCACCAGTGATCTGCCGCGGGACAGGGGGCTGACGAACACCGGGGAGCTGTTTTTT.

At least ten counts were recorded for this clonotype. This chain uses TRBV20-1 with TRBJ1-1; D call uncertain. Germline-derived CDR1 and CDR2 are DFQATT and SNEGSKA (reference sequence). The CDR3 has 12 residues. The V gene lost 2 bases and the J gene lost 1 base, with 5 bases spanning the gap. Here the CDR3 reads CSARPRNTEAFF. Here the CDR3 DNA reads TGCAGTGCTAGACCCAGGAACACTGAAGCTTTCTTT.

This clonotype was observed at least ten times. The chain is built from TRBV29-1 and TRBJ2-5; D might be TRBD1 (5 bases). CDR3 size: 12 residues. Trimming took 3 bases from V and 7 from J, leaving 12 bases between them. Per germline, CDR1 SQVTM and CDR2 ANQGSEA. The CDR3 here is CSVDLQGRTQYF. The CDR3 DNA reads TGCAGCGTTGATCTGCAGGGTCGGACCCAGTACTTC.

This chain connects TRBV6-6 to TRBJ2-3; the D gene is possibly TRBD2 (6 bases). The CDR3 runs 16 residues. The germline V gene has CDR1 MNHNY and CDR2 SVGAGI (reference sequence). Trimming removed 6 bases from V and 0 bases from J, with 16 bases in between. The CDR3 sequence: CASRWDLSPSTDTQYF. The DNA for the CDR3 is TGTGCCAGCAGATGGGACTTATCCCCTAGCACAGATACGCAGTATTTT.

This clonotype was recorded many times. The chain uses TRBV29-1 and TRBJ1-2; no clear D gene. The V end lost 6 bases, the J end lost 0 bases, and 8 bases lay between the germline ends. CDR3 length: 12 amino acids. The germline gives CDR1 SQVTM, CDR2 ANQGSEA. In DNA form, the CDR3 reads TGCAGCGTAGGAAGTACTAACTATGGCTACACCTTC. This translates into CSVGSTNYGYTF.

The chain uses TRBV15 and TRBJ2-1; 11 positions match TRBD2. The length of the CDR3 is 18 residues. The J segment lost 4 bases and the V segment lost 6 bases, leaving 14 bases of the junction unmatched. Germline V gene lookup returns CDR1 LNHNV and CDR2 YYDKDF (reference sequence). CDR3 region: CATRDTSIVAGGYNEQFF. The CDR3 DNA is TGTGCCACCAGAGACACTAGCATCGTAGCGGGAGGGTACAATGAGCAGTTCTTC.

This clonotype was counted ten times or more. The rearrangement joins TRBV6-6 to TRBJ2-1; 7 positions agree with TRBD1. Germline V gene sequence: CDR1 MNHNY, CDR2 SVGAGI (reference sequence). The ends lost 7 bases at V and 3 bases at J; junction bases unmatched: 6. CDR3 length equals 14 residues. The CDR3 DNA reads as TGTGCCAGCACCCCATGGGACAGCTACAATGAGCAGTTCTTC. Translation gives CASTPWDSYNEQFF.

This clonotype has at least ten counts. The chain employs TRBV10-3 and TRBJ2-7, with 8 bases that match TRBD1. Germline V gene data show CDR1 as ENHRY and CDR2 as SYGVKD. V was pared by 6 bases and J by 3 bases, with 16 bases of the junction left unmatched. This CDR3 has 17 amino acids. Here the CDR3 DNA reads TGTGCCATCAGCAAGGACCCACCCGGGACAGGAGGCTACGAGCAGTACTTC. Translation gives CAISKDPPGTGGYEQYF.

Ten or more counts support this clonotype. J is TRBJ2-3 and V is TRBV4-1, with D perhaps matching TRBD2 (5 bases). Germline assignment: CDR1 MGHRA and CDR2 YSYEKL. CDR3 size: 14 residues. Trimming removed 3 bases at V and 4 bases at J, with 11 bases between. Written as DNA, the CDR3 is TGCGCCAGCAGCCAGGGGAGTTCCGCAGATACGCAGTATTTT. Its protein product is CASSQGSSADTQYF.

This clonotype was seen at least ten times. CDR3 bases: TGTGCCAGCAGCGTAGTGCCGACCAACACCGGGGAGCTGTTTTTT. Protein product: CASSVVPTNTGELFF. The chain joins TRBV9 to TRBJ2-2; D call uncertain. The CDR3 is 15 amino acids. V lost 0 bases to trimming and J lost 2 bases, with 8 bases between them. The germline gives CDR1 SGDLS, CDR2 YYNGEE. The full variable domain, in which reference TRBV9 and TRBJ2-2 provide the parts outside the CDR3, is DSGVTQTPKHLITATGQRVTLRCSPRSGDLSVYWYQQSLDQGLQFLIQYYNGEERAKGNILERFSAQQFPDLHSELNLSSLELGDSALYFCASSVVPTNTGELFFGEGSRLTVL.

This clonotype was detected ten times or more. The V gene is TRBV6-1, the J gene TRBJ1-6, with D unresolved. Trimming pared 6 bases from V and 8 bases from J, leaving 11 bases between. This CDR3 contains 13 residues. The germline gives CDR1 MNHNS, CDR2 SASEGT. CDR3 sequence: CASRDYGYSPLHF. In DNA form, the CDR3 reads TGTGCCAGCAGGGACTATGGTTATTCACCCCTCCACTTT.

This clonotype occurred many times. The V call is TRBV10-3, the J call TRBJ2-1; perhaps TRBD1 as D (6 bases). V shed 4 bases and J shed 3 bases, with 10 bases lying between them. This CDR3 has 14 residues. CDR1 is ENHRY and CDR2 is SYGVKD in the germline V gene. CDR3 in amino acids: CAISGRGGYNEQFF. CDR3 DNA: TGTGCCATCAGTGGCAGAGGGGGCTACAATGAGCAGTTCTTC.

This clonotype has a count of ten or more. The chain is built from TRBV4-3 and TRBJ1-5; the D gene is possibly TRBD1 (5 bases). CDR3 size: 14 residues. The germline gives CDR1 LGHNA, CDR2 YSLEER. V gave up 1 base and J gave up 7 bases, with 11 bases separating them. As DNA, the CDR3 is TGCGCCAGCAGCCAAGGACTTGGGGGGCAGCCCCAGCATTTT. This codes for CASSQGLGGQPQHF.

There are a few counts of this clonotype. The V call is TRBV4-1, the J call TRBJ1-2; 7 nucleotides align to TRBD1. J was trimmed by 2 bases and V by 0 bases; bases with no gene match: 3. The CDR3 consists of 15 residues. Germline lookup yields CDR1 MGHRA and CDR2 YSYEKL. The CDR3 nucleotides read TGCGCCAGCAGCCAAGATGACAGGGCGAACTATGGCTACACCTTC. As protein: CASSQDDRANYGYTF.

This chain links TRBV7-8 with TRBJ1-1; D possibly corresponds to TRBD1 (6 bases). The CDR3 has 15 amino acids. Germline values: CDR1 SGHVS, CDR2 FQNEAQ. With 5 bases removed from V and 4 bases from J, the gap between germline ends came to 17 bases. The CDR3 sequence is CASSLGGAEGTEAFF. The CDR3 DNA reads as TGTGCCAGCAGCCTAGGGGGGGCGGAGGGCACTGAAGCTTTCTTT.

The table lists this clonotype with many counts. The rearrangement joins TRBV5-1 to TRBJ2-7, with no clear D. This CDR3 has 14 amino acids. From germline, CDR1 is SGHRS and CDR2 YFSETQ. Between the trimmed V and J ends, which lost 6 bases and 2 bases, there was a span of 15 bases. CDR3 DNA sequence: TGCGCCAGCAACCCCGCATCGGCGGCCTACGAGCAGTACTTC. It yields the protein CASNPASAAYEQYF.

There are many counts of this clonotype. The CDR3 DNA reads as TGCAGTGCGTCGGACTCAAGCTTAGCCAAAAACATTCAGTACTTC. Protein product: CSASDSSLAKNIQYF. The gene calls are TRBV20-1 and TRBJ2-4; tentative D call: TRBD2 (5 bases). This CDR3 is built from 15 residues. Germline CDR1 DFQATT, CDR2 SNEGSKA (reference sequence). V lost 6 bases, J lost 0 bases, and 15 bases lay in between.

The chain employs TRBV5-1 and TRBJ1-1; possible D gene TRBD1, 5 bases. This CDR3 spans 14 amino acids. V gave up 3 bases and J gave up 5 bases, with 14 bases separating them. Germline CDR1 reads SGHRS; CDR2 reads YFSETQ. CDR3 bases: TGCGCCAGCAGCTCCTTGCGGGGGGGTACTGAAGCTTTCTTT. It yields the protein CASSSLRGGTEAFF.

This clonotype was seen many times. This sequence joins TRBV10-3 and TRBJ2-3, with D perhaps TRBD1 (6 bases). V lost 0 bases to trimming and J lost 4 bases, with 11 bases between them. CDR1 and CDR2 (germline): ENHRY, SYGVKD. This CDR3 region has 15 residues. CDR3 DNA sequence: TGTGCCATCAGTGAGTCAAGGGGGTTCGCAGATACGCAGTATTTT. Its protein is CAISESRGFADTQYF.

This clonotype was observed at least ten times. The chain couples TRBV5-1 to TRBJ1-1; D is undetermined. The CDR3 is 12 residues long. Trimming cost V 4 bases and J 8 bases, with 12 bases left between them. Germline CDR1 reads SGHRS; CDR2 reads YFSETQ. CDR3 in DNA: TGCGCCAGCAGCCCTCCCGCCGGAGAAGCTTTCTTT. This sequence encodes CASSPPAGEAFF. The whole variable domain, filled in from reference TRBV5-1 and TRBJ1-1, reads KAGVTQTPRYLIKTRGQQVTLSCSPISGHRSVSWYQQTPGQGLQFLFEYFSETQRNKGNFPGRFSGRQFSNSRSEMNVSTLELGDSALYLCASSPPAGEAFFGQGTRLTVV.

V usage is TRBV9 and J usage is TRBJ2-1, with 9 bases fitting TRBD2. V lost 4 bases, J lost 4 bases, and 6 bases stayed unmatched. The CDR3 has 15 residues. Per the germline V gene, CDR1 is SGDLS and CDR2 is YYNGEE. CDR3 loop: CASSTSGGPYNEQFF. DNA of the CDR3: TGTGCCAGCAGCACAAGCGGGGGGCCTTACAATGAGCAGTTCTTC. Full variable domain (rest looked up from reference TRBV9 and TRBJ2-1): DSGVTQTPKHLITATGQRVTLRCSPRSGDLSVYWYQQSLDQGLQFLIQYYNGEERAKGNILERFSAQQFPDLHSELNLSSLELGDSALYFCASSTSGGPYNEQFFGPGTRLTVL.

This clonotype was observed at least ten times. The chain uses TRBV28 and TRBJ1-2; no definite D call. There are 12 residues in the CDR3. Trimming cost V 2 bases and J 8 bases, with 9 bases left between them. Per the germline V gene, CDR1 is MDHEN and CDR2 is SYDVKM. In DNA form, the CDR3 reads TGTGCCAGCAGTTTAATGGGATACGGCTACACCTTC. Its translation: CASSLMGYGYTF.

This clonotype was observed many times. J is TRBJ2-3 and V is TRBV20-1; TRBD1 aligns across 7 bases. The CDR3 covers 15 residues. The junction had 7 bases not matched to a gene; V was cut back by 3 bases and J by 1 base. Germline CDR1 and CDR2: DFQATT and SNEGSKA (reference sequence). The CDR3 DNA reads TGCAGTGCTAGGGCATTCGGGACAGGCACAGATACGCAGTATTTT. Protein: CSARAFGTGTDTQYF.